The 28 T cell receptor beta chains given below trace back to one sample, sequenced in a study of neurological immune-mediated disorders. Each CDR3 protein is one row after TCRdb ran MiXCR on the 5' RACE reads. Of tens of thousands of distinct CDR3 sequences listed, around 6% are singletons. Time point indicated: longitudinal time-point 2. The sample taken for sequencing was PBMCs. The receptor set was obtained from a woman aged 55 to 70 with multiple sclerosis.

Ten or more counts support this clonotype. V is TRBV5-6 and J is TRBJ1-4; TRBD1 matches 8 bases. CDR1 SGHDT and CDR2 YYEEEE come from the germline V gene. V trimming: 7 bases; J trimming: 4 bases; junction bases outside the gene matches: 6. This CDR3 has 14 residues. The CDR3: CASRRQGFNEKLFF. CDR3 nucleotide sequence: TGTGCCAGCCGGCGACAGGGGTTTAATGAAAAACTGTTTTTT. The whole variable domain, remainder taken from reference TRBV5-6 and TRBJ1-4, is DAGVTQSPTHLIKTRGQQVTLRCSPKSGHDTVSWYQQALGQGPQFIFQYYEEEERQRGNFPDRFSGHQFPNYSSELNVNALLLGDSALYLCASRRQGFNEKLFFGSGTQLSVL.

In its sample, this clonotype is medium-sized. This sequence joins TRBV12-3 or TRBV12-4 and TRBJ2-2; no clear D. The length of the CDR3 is 12 residues. V was cut by 4 bases and J by 2 bases, with 2 bases left in between. This CDR3 reads CASSSNTGELFF. CDR3 coding DNA: TGTGCCAGCAGTTCTAACACCGGGGAGCTGTTTTTT.

This clonotype was counted at least ten times. This chain uses TRBV20-1 with TRBJ1-3, with TRBD1 matching over 7 bases. The trim removed 3 bases at V and 2 bases at J, leaving 10 bases unmatched. This CDR3 contains 16 residues. Looked up from germline, CDR1 is DFQATT and CDR2 is SNEGSKA (reference sequence). The CDR3 sequence: CSARKTGHVTGNTIYF. In nucleotides, the CDR3 is TGCAGTGCTAGGAAGACAGGGCACGTTACTGGAAACACCATATATTTT.

The chain joins TRBV29-1 to TRBJ1-2; D unclear. CDR1 is SQVTM, CDR2 ANQGSEA, per germline. The CDR3 runs 13 residues. Trimming removed 4 bases at V and 4 bases at J, with 13 bases between. CDR3 amino acids: CSVAQHTTYGYTF. In nucleotides, the CDR3 is TGCAGCGTTGCCCAACATACCACCTATGGCTACACCTTC.

This clonotype was seen repeatedly, ten times or more. The genes are TRBV11-2 and TRBJ2-7, with D unclear. The length of the CDR3 is 13 residues. V lost 5 bases and J lost 3, with 11 bases in between. Germline V lookup: CDR1 SGHAT, CDR2 FQNNGV. CDR3 sequence: CASSIVHNYEQYF. The CDR3 region has the DNA TGTGCCAGCAGCATAGTGCACAACTACGAGCAGTACTTC.

The chain recombines TRBV5-1 with TRBJ2-7; D is unclear. V was cut by 4 bases and J by 0 bases, with 14 bases left in between. This CDR3 has 15 amino acids. The germline CDR1 and CDR2 sequences are SGHRS and YFSETQ. CDR3 bases: TGCGCCAGCAGCGCCCGAGGTAGTAGCTCCTACGAGCAGTACTTC. It specifies CASSARGSSSYEQYF.

The chain employs TRBV4-1 and TRBJ1-4, with 7 bases that match TRBD1. The germline V gene has CDR1 MGHRA and CDR2 YSYEKL. This CDR3 comprises 14 residues. The junction had 5 bases not matched to a gene; V was cut back by 2 bases and J by 8 bases. The CDR3 DNA is TGCGCCAGCAGCCAAACCGGGACAGTCGAAAAACTGTTTTTT. Protein: CASSQTGTVEKLFF.

The table lists this clonotype with many counts. This rearrangement joins TRBV6-5 to TRBJ1-2; TRBD1 agrees at 7 bases. The CDR3 has 13 amino acids. J gave up 8 bases and V 6 bases, and 9 bases lay outside the gene matches. Germline V CDR1 and CDR2: MNHEY, SVGAGI. The CDR3 DNA is TGTGCCAGCAGCCTCCCGACAGGGTACGGCTACACCTTC. It encodes CASSLPTGYGYTF.

This clonotype was counted a few times. The chain links TRBV5-1 to TRBJ2-7, with D tentatively TRBD1 or TRBD2 (6 bases each). V lost 0 bases to trimming and J lost 3 bases, with 16 bases between them. Germline loops: CDR1 SGHRS, CDR2 YFSETQ. The CDR3 is 16 amino acids. The CDR3, as DNA: TGCGCCAGCAGCTTGGGTGGGGGGCGCATCGGCTACGAGCAGTACTTC. Its translation is CASSLGGGRIGYEQYF.

This clonotype was seen at least ten times. This rearrangement joins TRBV12-3 or TRBV12-4 to TRBJ2-7; the match to TRBD1 covers 11 bases. CDR3 length: 15 residues. V was pared by 3 bases and J by 5 bases, with 6 bases of the junction left unmatched. The CDR3 loop is CASSFRDRGRNEQYF. In nucleotides, the CDR3 is TGTGCCAGCAGTTTCCGGGACAGGGGGAGAAACGAGCAGTACTTC.

This clonotype was observed at least ten times. The chain has TRBV5-1 and TRBJ2-1, with TRBD1 matching over 7 bases. CDR1 is SGHRS and CDR2 is YFSETQ in the germline V gene. J lost 1 base, V lost 5 bases, and 3 bases had no gene match. The CDR3 is made up of 14 amino acids. The CDR3 nucleotides read TGCGCCAGCAGGCCGGGACAGTCCTACAATGAGCAGTTCTTC. It encodes CASRPGQSYNEQFF.

Many counts were recorded for this clonotype. The chain uses TRBV20-1 and TRBJ1-6; no definite D call. Trimming removed 0 bases at V and 3 bases at J, with 15 bases between. The germline CDR1 and CDR2 sequences are DFQATT and SNEGSKA (reference sequence). This CDR3 is 17 amino acids long. CDR3 DNA sequence: TGCAGTGCTAGAGATCAGGAGGGCCTCAACTATAATTCACCCCTCCACTTT. It yields the protein CSARDQEGLNYNSPLHF.

The sample holds many counts of this clonotype. V gene TRBV20-1 combines with J gene TRBJ2-5; 9 bases are shared with TRBD2. CDR3 length: 15 residues. CDR1 is DFQATT and CDR2 is SNEGSKA in the germline V gene (reference sequence). Germline trimming cut 1 base from V and 5 bases from J; bases unmatched to any gene: 8. In DNA form, the CDR3 reads TGCAGTGCTAGAGTTCCTAGCGGGGCTTCTGAGACCCAGTACTTC. Protein product: CSARVPSGASETQYF.

Many counts were recorded for this clonotype. V usage is TRBV27 and J usage is TRBJ2-2, with 7 bases lining up with TRBD1. Germline CDR1 is MNHEY and CDR2 is SMNVEV (reference sequence). The CDR3 length is 17 residues. Unmatched junction bases numbered 8, after V lost 2 bases and J lost 2 bases. The CDR3 protein is CASSLPQGLSNTGELFF. CDR3 in DNA: TGTGCCAGCAGTTTACCACAGGGGTTATCCAACACCGGGGAGCTGTTTTTT.

This clonotype was seen many times. The J gene is TRBJ1-1, the V gene TRBV20-1; D not certain. The CDR3 totals 13 residues. V dropped 2 bases and J dropped 1 base, with 8 bases sitting between them. Germline lookup yields CDR1 DFQATT and CDR2 SNEGSKA (reference sequence). The CDR3 nucleotides are TGCAGTGCTAGAAATCCGGAGAACACTGAAGCTTTCTTT. This sequence encodes CSARNPENTEAFF.

This clonotype was seen many times. The chain carries TRBV5-8 and TRBJ2-7; 8 bases are a match to TRBD1. CDR3 size: 15 residues. The V and J ends lost 3 bases and 4 bases, in that order; junction bases with no gene match: 9. Germline V gene lookup returns CDR1 SGHTS and CDR2 YDEGEE. CDR3 nucleotide sequence: TGTGCCAGCAGCTCAACCGGGACAGGTATTTACGAGCAGTACTTC. It codes for CASSSTGTGIYEQYF.

This clonotype was detected ten times or more. The J gene is TRBJ2-1, the V gene TRBV7-6, with TRBD1 matching over 7 bases. This CDR3 comprises 13 residues. V shed 0 bases, J shed 8 bases, and the junction held 1 base outside the gene matches. CDR1 and CDR2 from the germline V gene are SGHVS and FNYEAQ. The CDR3 nucleotides are TGTGCCAGCAGCTTAGCCGACAGGGATGAGCAGTTCTTC. It yields the protein CASSLADRDEQFF.

Ten or more counts support this clonotype. This chain links TRBV7-6 with TRBJ1-5; 7 nucleotides line up with TRBD1. Germline trimming cut 1 base from V and 4 bases from J; bases unmatched to any gene: 4. Per germline, CDR1 SGHVS and CDR2 FNYEAQ. The CDR3 covers 15 residues. For the CDR3, the DNA is TGTGCCAGCAGCTTAGAGCAGGGGGTGAATCAGCCCCAGCATTTT. Translating it yields CASSLEQGVNQPQHF.

CDR3 coding DNA: TGTGCCAGCAGCTCGTGGACCGATAATTCACCCCTCCACTTT. Its protein product is CASSSWTDNSPLHF. The chain links TRBV7-8 to TRBJ1-6; D unclear. The V end lost 4 bases, the J end lost 5 bases, and 9 bases lay between the germline ends. CDR3 length equals 14 residues. From germline, CDR1 is SGHVS and CDR2 FQNEAQ.

This clonotype has ten or more counts. The rearrangement joins TRBV18 to TRBJ2-1; D gene unclear. The CDR3 sequence is 19 residues long. Germline V gives CDR1 KGHSH, CDR2 LQKENI. V was cut by 0 bases and J by 8 bases, with 26 bases left in between. The CDR3 sequence is CASSPPVGLTHRQRDEQFF. DNA for the CDR3: TGTGCCAGCTCACCACCCGTAGGGCTTACACATAGACAACGAGATGAGCAGTTCTTC. Full variable domain (missing parts from reference TRBV18 and TRBJ2-1): NAGVMQNPRHLVRRRGQEARLRCSPMKGHSHVYWYRQLPEEGLKFMVYLQKENIIDESGMPKERFSAEFPKEGPSILRIQQVVRGDSAAYFCASSPPVGLTHRQRDEQFFGPGTRLTVL.

Ten or more counts support this clonotype. The chain recombines TRBV5-6 with TRBJ2-1, with TRBD2 identical over 8 bases. This CDR3 region has 16 residues. V gave up 6 bases and J gave up 1 base; unmatched junction bases: 9. Germline V CDR1 and CDR2: SGHDT, YYEEEE. CDR3 sequence (DNA): TGTGCCAGCACCGCATCCGGACTAGCTTCCTACAATGAGCAGTTCTTC. Translating it yields CASTASGLASYNEQFF. The full variable domain, completed using reference TRBV5-6 and TRBJ2-1, is DAGVTQSPTHLIKTRGQQVTLRCSPKSGHDTVSWYQQALGQGPQFIFQYYEEEERQRGNFPDRFSGHQFPNYSSELNVNALLLGDSALYLCASTASGLASYNEQFFGPGTRLTVL.

This clonotype was counted a single time. This rearrangement joins TRBV5-1 to TRBJ1-4; 9 positions match TRBD1. The junction had 9 bases not matched to a gene; V was cut back by 8 bases and J by 4 bases. The CDR3 is 15 residues long. Germline values: CDR1 SGHRS, CDR2 YFSETQ. The CDR3 region is CASSMGDRVNEKLFF. The CDR3 DNA is TGCGCCAGTAGCATGGGGGACAGGGTTAATGAAAAACTGTTTTTT.

This clonotype appeared many times. The rearrangement joins TRBV3-1 to TRBJ2-7; D is unclear. The ends were cut back, 2 bases at V and 3 bases at J, with 11 bases in the middle. The CDR3 has 14 amino acids. Germline V gene data show CDR1 as LGHDT and CDR2 as YNNKEL (reference sequence). The CDR3 protein is CASSQYGTVYEQYF. CDR3 DNA sequence: TGTGCCAGCAGCCAATACGGAACAGTCTACGAGCAGTACTTC.

This clonotype was observed many times. V and J are TRBV5-1 and TRBJ1-1; D remains ambiguous. Germline V gives CDR1 SGHRS, CDR2 YFSETQ. The V gene lost 4 bases and the J gene lost 7 bases, with 17 bases spanning the gap. CDR3 length: 14 residues. The CDR3 sequence: CASSLVTTGSEAFF. Here the CDR3 DNA reads TGCGCCAGCAGCCTGGTAACCACCGGGAGTGAAGCTTTCTTT.

In this sample, this clonotype turned up many times. The chain is built from TRBV7-2 and TRBJ2-5; D may be TRBD2 (6 bases). Germline values: CDR1 SGHTA, CDR2 FQGNSA. This CDR3 contains 13 residues. The germline V and J ends were trimmed by 5 bases and 4 bases, with 11 bases remaining between them. The CDR3 sequence is CASSRDLIETQYF. The DNA for the CDR3 is TGTGCCAGCAGCCGGGACTTGATAGAGACCCAGTACTTC.

This clonotype was seen at least ten times. The rearrangement joins TRBV28 to TRBJ1-4; D remains ambiguous. The CDR3 covers 14 residues. Trimming took 3 bases from V and 5 from J, leaving 10 bases between them. Germline V lookup: CDR1 MDHEN, CDR2 SYDVKM. Here the CDR3 DNA reads TGTGCCAGCAGTTTTAGTCCTCCAAATGAAAAACTGTTTTTT. Translating gives CASSFSPPNEKLFF.

This clonotype was seen repeatedly, ten times or more. The CDR3 nucleotides read TGCAGTGCTTTGTACAGCTCTGGAAACACCATATATTTT. Its translation: CSALYSSGNTIYF. The chain has TRBV20-1 and TRBJ1-3, with D unclear. The CDR3 covers 13 residues. Between the trimmed V and J ends, which lost 5 bases and 0 bases, there was a span of 8 bases. Germline V CDR1 and CDR2: DFQATT, SNEGSKA (reference sequence).

Many counts were recorded for this clonotype. The chain recombines TRBV12-3 or TRBV12-4 with TRBJ2-7; no definite D call. V gave up 5 bases and J gave up 3 bases, with 8 bases separating them. This CDR3 is 12 amino acids long. The CDR3 reads CASSPHSYEQYF. CDR3 DNA sequence: TGTGCCAGCAGTCCCCACAGCTACGAGCAGTACTTC.